These 7 T cell receptor beta chains share one sample of origin, sequenced in a study of blood T cell repertoires in COVID-19. Assay used: immunoSEQ multiplex PCR; TCRdb lists only in-frame clones, some missing. The sample lists roughly 350,000 clones, around 87% occurring once. Sequenced input: peripheral blood. These receptors were taken from a woman in her thirties with COVID-19, enrolled during active disease.

The V and J genes are TRBV25-1 and TRBJ1-1; D possibly corresponds to TRBD1 (5 bases). V shed 1 base and J shed 1 base, with 10 bases lying between them. This CDR3 has 15 amino acids. Looked up from germline, CDR1 is MGHDK and CDR2 is SYGVNS. CDR3 DNA: TGTGCCAGCAGTGAATGGGGCAGGGCGAACACTGAAGCTTTCTTT. Translation: CASSEWGRANTEAFF. Looking up the rest from reference TRBV25-1 and TRBJ1-1 gives the full variable domain: EADIYQTPRYLVIGTGKKITLECSQTMGHDKMYWYQQDPGMELHLIHYSYGVNSTEKGDLSSESTVSRIRTEHFPLTLESARPSHTSQYLCASSEWGRANTEAFFGQGTRLTVV.

The chain is built from TRBV28 and TRBJ1-1; D may be TRBD1 (6 bases). The V end was cut by 4 bases, the J end by 6 bases, with 12 bases between. This CDR3 has 13 residues. From germline, CDR1 is MDHEN and CDR2 SYDVKM. CDR3 bases: TGTGCCAGCAGTTGGGGGGGCCGTCCTGAAGCTTTCTTT. As protein: CASSWGGRPEAFF. Using reference TRBV28 and TRBJ1-1 for the parts outside the CDR3, the full variable domain is DVKVTQSSRYLVKRTGEKVFLECVQDMDHENMFWYRQDPGLGLRLIYFSYDVKMKEKGDIPEGYSVSREKKERFSLILESASTNQTSMYLCASSWGGRPEAFFGQGTRLTVV.

V and J are TRBV5-5 and TRBJ2-7, with 7 bases fitting TRBD2. This CDR3 region has 15 residues. From germline, CDR1 is SGHKS and CDR2 YYEKEE (reference sequence). J was trimmed by 7 bases and V by 2 bases; bases with no gene match: 12. CDR3 in amino acids: CASSFLPGGFREQYF. The CDR3 coding sequence is TGTGCCAGCAGCTTTCTACCCGGGGGGTTTCGGGAGCAGTACTTC.

V is TRBV5-1 and J is TRBJ2-7; tentatively, D is TRBD1 (6 bases). Germline CDR1 and CDR2: SGHRS and YFSETQ. This CDR3 is built from 14 residues. The ends were cut back, 5 bases at V and 0 bases at J, with 12 bases in the middle. In nucleotides, the CDR3 is TGCGCCAGCAGATGGGACACCGACTCCTACGAGCAGTACTTC. This translates into CASRWDTDSYEQYF.

This rearrangement joins TRBV3-1 (or the pseudogene TRBV3-2) to TRBJ2-7, with 7 bases aligning to TRBD2. The CDR3 extends over 15 amino acids. CDR1 is LGHDT, CDR2 YNNKEL, per germline (reference sequence). Trimming removed 3 bases from V and 4 bases from J; junction bases left unmatched: 9. This chain's CDR3 is CASSHVTSEPYEQYF. The CDR3 DNA is TGTGCCAGCAGCCATGTTACTAGCGAACCATACGAGCAGTACTTC.

Remarks on this clone: Within the sample, other DNA sequences also encode this same CDR3. The V and J genes are TRBV3-1 (or the pseudogene TRBV3-2) and TRBJ1-1, with a tentative D call TRBD1 (5 bases). V shed 4 bases and J shed 6 bases, with 18 bases lying between them. CDR1 LGHDT and CDR2 YNNKEL come from the germline V gene (reference sequence). The CDR3 length is 15 residues. The CDR3 is CASSRSGQGVPEAFF. Here the CDR3 DNA reads TGTGCCAGCAGCCGTAGCGGTCAAGGGGTACCTGAAGCTTTCTTT.

Notes on this clone: A much larger clone lies a single base off, so this may be a read error. CDR3 sequence: CASSLGVTEAFF. The CDR3 region has the DNA TGTGCCAGCAGCTTGGGCGTCACTGAAGCTTTCTTT. J is TRBJ1-1 and V is TRBV5-6; D unresolved. This CDR3 comprises 12 residues. Trimming removed 0 bases at V and 4 bases at J, with 4 bases between. Germline CDR1 is SGHDT and CDR2 is YYEEEE.